This TCR beta chain was captured by sequencing in a study of shared clonotypes between healthy human individuals (dated by TCRdb to the early 2020s). Turning to the overall study: The cohort included three men and a couple of women between 18 and 49 years of age. To increase sequencing depth and limit assay-specific biases, TCR repertoire library preparation and sequencing were carried out by different laboratories using diverse techniques. Between about 0.85 and 8.9 billion PBMCs per donor were obtained by leukapheresis. To estimate repertoire size and how much clonotypes are shared between individuals, the study performed deep sequencing of blood TCR repertoires from a few healthy adults. Per donor, three plates each were used for CD4 naive and CD4 memory, two for CD8 naive, and one for CD8 memory.

Points the paper makes about the study in general: Naive subsets generally had larger estimated clonotype richness than memory subsets did. Only blood was sampled, and tissue TCR repertoires likely differ from those in blood. Compared with non-shared clonotypes, clonotypes shared by all four sorted-subset donors had higher generation probabilities. Pairwise subsampling led to the expectation that sequencing depth would affect the degree of clonotype sharing among donors. Incomplete sequencing was indicated by rarefaction of sorted-subset datasets, despite the large sequencing depth. Because the study included only a small number of donors, the genetic and exposure-history diversity represented was limited. Across a handful of donors, roughly 5.4% of naive CD4, roughly 3.5% of naive CD8, under 2.5% of memory CD4, and 0.3% to 0.45% of memory CD8 clonotypes were shared.

A note on this clone: Its antigen specificity is not known. The input lacks base qualities; no much larger clone sits a single base away.

Using the deep immunoSEQ assay, TCR CDR3 regions were amplified from genomic DNA by multiplex PCR. Extracted genomic DNA from each cell subset was spread evenly across all wells of several immunoSEQ 96-well plates, with each plate serving as a replicate. For sorted subsets, about 200 ng genomic DNA, equal to 30,000 to 35,000 T cell genomes, was loaded into each replicate PCR. Purified libraries were quantified with a Qubit 3.0 fluorometer, sized on a Bioanalyzer 2100, and re-quantified with the KAPA Library Quantification kit. Every immunoSEQ 96-well plate was sequenced on a separate single-read 150-cycle Illumina NextSeq 550 flow cell. The original methods were these. The immunoSEQ output contained only junctional sequences without quality scores, so filtering could not match that applied to full-length reads. To assign V/J genes and CDR3, sequences were annotated against IMGT germline references using PyIR, a Python wrapper for IgBLAST v1.9. Reads with weak V/J assignments (E-value above 1e-6), missing CDR3, stop codons, out-of-frame junctions, or ambiguous translated residues were removed. V3J clonotypes were defined as sequences sharing an identical inferred V gene, J gene, and CDR3 amino acid sequence. The percentage overlap between two repertoires was calculated by dividing the number of shared unique clonotypes by the size of the smaller repertoire. Richness of each repertoire was evaluated using RTK rarefaction, the Chao1 estimator, and Recon v2.1 estimates of unobserved clonotypes. Generation probabilities were computed with OLGA for all TCRbeta clonotypes obtained by the gDNA method from several donors. TCRdb holds this immuneACCESS table with in-frame rearrangements only. Some clones are missing; in checked studies, unresolved V genes explain under half, and the rest has no known cause. V and J calls and clone size are copied from that table; D and trimming were computed from the DNA. Counted in this sample were roughly 680,000 clones; over 55% of them appeared once. Around 1.8% of the sample belongs to the ten largest clones.

The CDR3, cysteine through phenylalanine, is 14 amino acids long. The only DNA kept is the CDR3, 42 bases in frame from the first base. The germline V gene encodes CDR1 WSHSY and CDR2 SAAADI. Unmatched junction bases come to 3, with V trimmed by 8 bases and J by 0 bases. Donors were healthy HIV-negative adults with no recently reported acute infections or vaccinations. Every donor was a Caucasian adult living in Nashville, Tennessee, USA. CD4+ T cells were enriched through magnetic negative selection, after which naive cells were positively selected on CD45RA and the remaining negative fraction served as the memory subset. Blood was collected by leukapheresis, and PBMCs were isolated by Ficoll-Histopaque density gradient centrifugation and then cryopreserved in liquid nitrogen vapor phase. Purity and quantity of every magnetically sorted T cell population were checked by analytical flow cytometry. Genomic DNA was isolated from each sorted fraction and quantified by UV absorbance on a Nanodrop 2000c.

The TCR sequence derives from a woman in her thirties in good health. The specimen sequenced was memory CD4+ T cells sorted from blood. What the cell subset or site label conveys for this sample: CD45RA-negative fraction. The chain links TRBV10-2 with TRBJ2-7, and 11 junction bases match TRBD2. The DNA sequence reads TGCGCCAGCCGACTAGCGGGGCACTCCTACGAGCAGTACTTC. Translated, this gives CASRLAGHSYEQYF.